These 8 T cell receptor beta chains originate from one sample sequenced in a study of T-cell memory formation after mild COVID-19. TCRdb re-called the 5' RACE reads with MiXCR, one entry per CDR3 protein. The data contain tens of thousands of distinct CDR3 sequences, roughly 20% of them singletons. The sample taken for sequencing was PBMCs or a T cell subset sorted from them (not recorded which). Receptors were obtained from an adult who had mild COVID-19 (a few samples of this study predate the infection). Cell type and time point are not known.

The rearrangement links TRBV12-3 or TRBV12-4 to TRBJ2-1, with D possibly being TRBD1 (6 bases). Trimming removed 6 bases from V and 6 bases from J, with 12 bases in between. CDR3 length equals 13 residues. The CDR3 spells CASSPGTINEQFF. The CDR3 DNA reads TGTGCCAGCAGCCCTGGGACAATCAATGAGCAGTTCTTC.

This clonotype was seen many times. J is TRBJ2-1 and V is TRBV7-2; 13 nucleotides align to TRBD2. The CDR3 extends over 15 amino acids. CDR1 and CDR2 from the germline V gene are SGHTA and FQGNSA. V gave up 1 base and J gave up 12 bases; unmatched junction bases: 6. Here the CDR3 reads CASSLGRGLAGTQFF. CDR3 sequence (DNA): TGTGCCAGCAGCTTAGGCAGGGGACTAGCGGGAACGCAGTTCTTC.

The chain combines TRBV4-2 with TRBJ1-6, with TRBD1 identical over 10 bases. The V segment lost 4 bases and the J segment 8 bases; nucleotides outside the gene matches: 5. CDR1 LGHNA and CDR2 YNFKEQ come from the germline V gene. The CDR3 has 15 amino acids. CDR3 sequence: CASSPRDRGDSPLHF. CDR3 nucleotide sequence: TGTGCCAGCAGCCCCAGGGACAGGGGTGATTCACCCCTCCACTTT.

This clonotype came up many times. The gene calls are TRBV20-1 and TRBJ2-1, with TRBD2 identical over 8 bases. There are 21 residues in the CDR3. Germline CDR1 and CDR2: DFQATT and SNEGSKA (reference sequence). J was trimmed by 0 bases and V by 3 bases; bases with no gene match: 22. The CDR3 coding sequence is TGCAGTGCTAGCCCTCGGGGGGGCCTAGTCACCTGGTCCGGCTCCTACAATGAGCAGTTCTTC. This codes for CSASPRGGLVTWSGSYNEQFF.

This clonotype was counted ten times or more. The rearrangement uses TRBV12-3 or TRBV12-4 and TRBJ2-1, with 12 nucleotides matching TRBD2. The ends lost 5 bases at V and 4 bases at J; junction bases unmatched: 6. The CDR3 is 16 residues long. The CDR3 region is CASSRLAGAVYNEQFF. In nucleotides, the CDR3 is TGTGCCAGCAGTCGACTAGCGGGGGCCGTATACAATGAGCAGTTCTTC.

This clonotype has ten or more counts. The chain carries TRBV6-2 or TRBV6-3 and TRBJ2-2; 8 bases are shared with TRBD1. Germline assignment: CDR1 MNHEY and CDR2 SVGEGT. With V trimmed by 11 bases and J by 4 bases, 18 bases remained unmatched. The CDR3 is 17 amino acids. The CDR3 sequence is CAGRGTGQGPSTGELFF. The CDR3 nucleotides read TGTGCCGGAAGGGGCACCGGACAGGGTCCGTCCACCGGGGAGCTGTTTTTT.

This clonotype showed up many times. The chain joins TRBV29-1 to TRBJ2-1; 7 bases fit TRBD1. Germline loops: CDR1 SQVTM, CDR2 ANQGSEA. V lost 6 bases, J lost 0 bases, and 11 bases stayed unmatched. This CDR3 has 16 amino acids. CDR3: CSVLRQGVSSYNEQFF. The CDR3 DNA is TGCAGCGTACTCCGACAGGGCGTGTCCTCCTACAATGAGCAGTTCTTC.

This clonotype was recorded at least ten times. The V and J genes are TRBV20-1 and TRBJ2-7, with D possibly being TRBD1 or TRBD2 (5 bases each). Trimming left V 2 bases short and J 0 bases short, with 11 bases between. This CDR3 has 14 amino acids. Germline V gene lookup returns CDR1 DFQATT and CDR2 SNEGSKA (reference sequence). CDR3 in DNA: TGCAGTGCTAGATCCGGGACGGCCTCCTACGAGCAGTACTTC. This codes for CSARSGTASYEQYF.